This TCR beta chain was sequenced in a study of cytotoxic CD8 clonotypes in ibrutinib-treated CLL. Whole-study context: Researchers reported 11 to 12 relapsed/refractory and fewer than 16 treatment-naive patients, around 17 of them IGHV unmutated. Samples yielded averages of 255,043 productive templates and 90,000 to 95,000 productive rearrangements.

Clones were sequenced by immunoSEQ multiplex PCR, and TCRdb holds only the in-frame ones, with some missing. In the table there are approximately 42,000 clones, roughly three quarters of which are singletons. As regards this clone: The target antigen is unknown.

Study observations and caveats: Higher circulating CD8+ T-cell counts strongly accompanied higher baseline clonality, above age-matched healthy donors.

The CDR3 totals 13 residues. The V gene's germline CDR1 is MNHEY and CDR2 SVGAGI. Trimming cost V 8 bases and J 4 bases; bases outside gene matches: 7. The input for sequencing was PBMCs, taken after 12 months of ibrutinib treatment. The rearrangement joins TRBV6-5 to TRBJ2-5; 7 bases agree with TRBD2. This TCR came from a human donor with chronic lymphocytic leukemia. The CDR3 sequence: CASRGGGRETQYF. The CDR3, as DNA: TGTGCCAGCCGGGGCGGCGGGAGAGAGACCCAGTACTTC.